A selection of T cell receptor beta chains follows, all from one sample in a study of T cell responses to AZD1222 COVID-19 vaccine. The assay was immunoSEQ multiplex PCR, and TCRdb's table has in-frame clones only and misses some. The sample contains fewer than 200,000 clones, approximately 90% of which appear only once. Material: peripheral blood, obtained 28 days after the second dose of the MenACWY control vaccine. These receptors came from an adult who received the MenACWY meningococcal vaccine as a control. The CDR3 runs from the conserved cysteine through the conserved F or W. The D gene is left open where the match is weak. For some rows the clone size is stated as once, few or many, or as a class when expanded; others skip it.

clone_size j_call d_call v_call cdr3_aa cdr3_nt
NA TRBJ1-4 NA TRBV27 CASSLAGANEKLFF TGTGCCAGCAGTTTAGCCGGGGCTAATGAAAAACTGTTTTTT
NA TRBJ2-7 NA TRBV19 CASSIQTGAYEQYF TGTGCCAGTAGTATACAGACCGGAGCCTACGAGCAGTACTTC
NA TRBJ2-1 TRBD1 TRBV10-3 CAITAGTGSNEQFF TGTGCCATCACCGCCGGGACAGGGAGCAATGAGCAGTTCTTC
NA TRBJ2-5 TRBD2 TRBV30 CAWRSGGDGTQYF TGTGCCTGGAGGTCGGGGGGGGACGGGACCCAGTACTTC
NA TRBJ1-1 NA TRBV5-1 CASSYGRDMNTEAFF TGCGCCAGCAGCTACGGACGGGACATGAACACTGAAGCTTTCTTT
NA TRBJ2-7 NA TRBV4-3 CASSQETAGAFLSYEQYF TGCGCCAGCAGCCAAGAAACGGCGGGCGCTTTCCTAAGCTACGAGCAGTACTTC
NA TRBJ1-2 NA TRBV6-6 CASSPLGGGYTF TGTGCCAGCAGCCCCTTGGGAGGTGGCTACACCTTC
NA TRBJ1-4 TRBD1 TRBV19 CASSILGTGTGGEKLFF TGTGCCAGTAGTATTCTAGGTACCGGGACAGGGGGTGAAAAACTGTTTTTT
NA TRBJ1-2 NA TRBV27 CASSNTGHGGYTF TGTGCCAGCAGCAATACGGGACACGGGGGCTACACCTTC
NA TRBJ1-1 NA TRBV27 CASSTGLNTEAFF TGTGCCAGCAGCACAGGGTTGAACACTGAAGCTTTCTTT
few TRBJ1-5 TRBD1 TRBV6-2/TRBV6-3 CASSDPGQPVEQPQHF TGTGCCAGCAGTGATCCGGGACAGCCCGTGGAGCAGCCCCAGCATTTT
NA TRBJ2-7 TRBD1 TRBV5-1 CASSAQGDSYEQYF TGCGCCAGCAGTGCACAGGGGGACTCCTACGAGCAGTACTTC
NA TRBJ2-7 TRBD1 TRBV24-1 CATSDRQGASYEQYF TGTGCCACCAGTGATCGACAGGGGGCCTCTTACGAGCAGTACTTC
NA TRBJ2-7 TRBD2 TRBV4-3 CASSQGTSGPYEQYF TGCGCCAGCAGCCAAGGGACTAGCGGACCCTACGAGCAGTACTTC
NA TRBJ1-1 TRBD1 TRBV5-1 CASTRGQGAMNTEAFF TGCGCCAGCACCAGGGGACAGGGGGCAATGAACACTGAAGCTTTCTTT
NA TRBJ2-3 NA TRBV7-2 CASSFKTAGTDTQYF TGTGCCAGCAGCTTTAAAACGGCTGGCACAGATACGCAGTATTTT
NA TRBJ2-7 NA TRBV7-9 CASSSDSSYEQYF TGTGCCAGCAGCTCGGACAGCTCCTACGAGCAGTACTTC
NA TRBJ1-5 NA TRBV18 CASSRGGPSQPQHF TGTGCCAGCTCACGAGGAGGGCCGAGTCAGCCCCAGCATTTT
once TRBJ1-1 NA TRBV7-3 CASSFQKGGITEAFF TGTGCCAGCAGCTTCCAGAAAGGGGGAATCACTGAAGCTTTCTTT
once TRBJ1-2 NA TRBV9 CASEGRAGYGYTF TGTGCCAGCGAGGGCCGGGCAGGCTATGGCTACACCTTC
NA TRBJ2-3 NA TRBV9 CASSVGGASTDTQYF TGTGCCAGCAGCGTAGGCGGGGCTAGCACAGATACGCAGTATTTT
NA TRBJ1-1 NA TRBV28 CASTVKLNTEAFF TGTGCCAGCACGGTAAAACTGAACACTGAAGCTTTCTTT